The 31 T cell receptor beta chains below all came from one sample that was sequenced in a study of blood T cell repertoires in COVID-19. Generated by immunoSEQ multiplex PCR, the TCRdb table keeps only in-frame clones and is missing some. Of under 150,000 clones listed, approximately 90% were seen once; the top ten hold around 2.1%. What was sequenced was peripheral blood. These receptors were obtained from a man aged 70 or older with active COVID-19.

The chain combines TRBV5-8 with TRBJ1-6; 8 bases are shared with TRBD1. CDR3 length: 15 amino acids. Losses at the gene ends were 5 bases for V and 7 bases for J; bases not matched to a gene: 8. Per the germline V gene, CDR1 is SGHTS and CDR2 is YDEGEE. The CDR3 DNA reads TGTGCCAGCAGTCTCGGACAGGGAGCGAATTCACCCCTCCACTTT. As protein: CASSLGQGANSPLHF. Filled out from reference TRBV5-8 and TRBJ1-6, the complete variable domain reads EAGVTQSPTHLIKTRGQQATLRCSPISGHTSVYWYQQALGLGLQFLLWYDEGEERNRGNFPPRFSGRQFPNYSSELNVNALELEDSALYLCASSLGQGANSPLHFGNGTRLTVT.

The chain employs TRBV28 and TRBJ2-5; the match to TRBD1 covers 8 bases. This CDR3 has 15 residues. V gave up 6 bases and J gave up 4 bases; unmatched junction bases: 10. Looked up from germline, CDR1 is MDHEN and CDR2 is SYDVKM. The CDR3 spells CASSPPGQGLETQYF. DNA for the CDR3: TGTGCCAGCAGCCCCCCCGGACAGGGCCTAGAGACCCAGTACTTC.

V usage is TRBV5-4 and J usage is TRBJ1-4; TRBD1 agrees at 8 bases. Germline V gene sequence: CDR1 SGHNT, CDR2 YYREEE (reference sequence). The J segment lost 8 bases and the V segment lost 4 bases, leaving 7 bases of the junction unmatched. The CDR3 contains 14 residues. The CDR3 loop reads CASSLGQGGEKLFF. The CDR3 DNA reads TGTGCCAGCAGCCTCGGACAGGGTGGCGAAAAACTGTTTTTT.

The chain employs TRBV2 and TRBJ2-1, with 16 nucleotides matching TRBD2. CDR3 size: 14 residues. Trimming removed 4 bases from V and 13 bases from J; junction bases left unmatched: 4. Germline V CDR1 and CDR2: SNHLY, FYNNEI. The CDR3 loop reads CASSGGLAGGLQFF. The CDR3, as DNA: TGTGCCAGCAGTGGGGGACTAGCGGGAGGGTTACAGTTCTTC.

This clone showed up just a few times. The rearrangement joins TRBV7-9 to TRBJ1-5; the D is unclear. V was shortened by 1 base and J by 7 bases, with 5 bases between the two germline ends. The germline CDR1 and CDR2 sequences are SEHNR and FQNEAQ (reference sequence). The CDR3 contains 12 residues. The CDR3 DNA sequence: TGTGCCAGCAGCTTAGACCTACAGCCCCAGCATTTT. Translated: CASSLDLQPQHF. Looking up the rest from reference TRBV7-9 and TRBJ1-5 gives the full variable domain: DTGVSQNPRHKITKRGQNVTFRCDPISEHNRLYWYRQTLGQGPEFLTYFQNEAQLEKSRLLSDRFSAERPKGSFSTLEIQRTEQGDSAMYLCASSLDLQPQHFGDGTRLSIL.

This chain links TRBV2 with TRBJ2-7; 13 nucleotides match TRBD2. The CDR3 runs 15 residues. V lost 6 bases, J lost 1 base, and 3 bases stayed unmatched. Germline CDR1 reads SNHLY; CDR2 reads FYNNEI. The DNA for the CDR3 is TGTGCCAGCAGGACGGGACTAGCGGGGTCCTACGAGCAGTACTTC. This codes for CASRTGLAGSYEQYF. Full variable domain (remainder filled in from reference TRBV2 and TRBJ2-7): EPEVTQTPSHQVTQMGQEVILRCVPISNHLYFYWYRQILGQKVEFLVSFYNNEISEKSEIFDDQFSVERPDGSNFTLKIRSTKLEDSAMYFCASRTGLAGSYEQYFGPGTRLTVT.

The chain recombines TRBV11-2 with TRBJ2-2; the match to TRBD1 covers 9 bases. Germline-derived CDR1 and CDR2 are SGHAT and FQNNGV. Trimming cost V 5 bases and J 6 bases; bases outside gene matches: 10. CDR3 length: 16 residues. CDR3 sequence: CASSPRRGQGPGELFF. DNA for the CDR3: TGTGCCAGCAGCCCTAGGCGGGGACAGGGACCCGGGGAGCTGTTTTTT.

This chain links TRBV5-5 with TRBJ2-7, with TRBD2 matching 8 bases. There are 15 residues in the CDR3. The ends lost 0 bases at V and 2 bases at J; junction bases unmatched: 4. Germline V gene sequence: CDR1 SGHKS, CDR2 YYEKEE (reference sequence). The CDR3 nucleotides are TGTGCCAGCAGCTTGGCTAGCGGGCTGCCCTACGAGCAGTACTTC. Amino acid sequence: CASSLASGLPYEQYF.

This chain connects TRBV2 to TRBJ1-1; 10 positions agree with TRBD1. Trimming at V came to 6 bases and at J to 4 bases, leaving 8 bases not matched to a gene. The CDR3 sequence is 15 residues long. Germline-derived CDR1 and CDR2 are SNHLY and FYNNEI. The CDR3 reads CASRLEGQGTTEAFF. In DNA form, the CDR3 reads TGTGCCAGCAGGCTTGAGGGACAGGGGACCACTGAAGCTTTCTTT.

The V call is TRBV9, the J call TRBJ1-1; no clear D. Germline V gene lookup returns CDR1 SGDLS and CDR2 YYNGEE. The CDR3 contains 15 residues. The V and J ends lost 4 bases and 3 bases respectively, with 16 bases between them. CDR3 in DNA: TGTGCCAGCAGCTCCCGGCCGGGGTTCGACACTGAAGCTTTCTTT. The encoded protein is CASSSRPGFDTEAFF.

This clone is a singleton in its sample. J is TRBJ2-1 and V is TRBV19, with 14 bases aligning to TRBD2. Germline CDR1 LNHDA, CDR2 SQIVND (reference sequence). The length of the CDR3 is 15 residues. After removal of 8 bases from V and 9 bases from J, the junction contained 9 bases not matched to a gene. For the CDR3, the DNA is TGTGCCAGTCGCCCGGGACTAGCGGGAGTCGGTGAGCAGTTCTTC. Encoded protein: CASRPGLAGVGEQFF. The full variable domain, completed using reference TRBV19 and TRBJ2-1, is DGGITQSPKYLFRKEGQNVTLSCEQNLNHDAMYWYRQDPGQGLRLIYYSQIVNDFQKGDIAEGYSVSREKKESFPLTVTSAQKNPTAFYLCASRPGLAGVGEQFFGPGTRLTVL.

V is TRBV6-5 and J is TRBJ1-4; D uncertain. V shed 4 bases and J shed 6 bases, with 12 bases lying between them. Germline V gene sequence: CDR1 MNHEY, CDR2 SVGAGI. The CDR3 extends over 14 amino acids. CDR3 nucleotides: TGTGCCAGCAGTTCGGACTTGAGAGATGAAAAACTGTTTTTT. This gives the protein CASSSDLRDEKLFF.

This rearrangement joins TRBV7-2 to TRBJ2-3, with TRBD1 matching 9 bases. V shed 5 bases and J 2 bases; nucleotides not matched to a gene: 5. The CDR3 sequence is 15 residues long. Germline lookup yields CDR1 SGHTA and CDR2 FQGNSA. This CDR3 reads CASSRGQGITDTQYF. CDR3 DNA sequence: TGTGCCAGCAGCCGGGGACAGGGTATCACAGATACGCAGTATTTT.

This rearrangement joins TRBV4-1 to TRBJ2-3, with 14 positions matching TRBD2. The ends lost 5 bases at V and 14 bases at J; junction bases unmatched: 15. Germline CDR1 reads MGHRA; CDR2 reads YSYEKL. The CDR3 is 16 residues long. CDR3 sequence reads: CASSAPGLAGVLLWYF. The DNA for the CDR3 is TGCGCCAGCAGCGCGCCGGGACTAGCGGGAGTCCTCCTTTGGTATTTT.

The genes are TRBV2 and TRBJ2-1, with 13 bases identical to TRBD2. Germline V gives CDR1 SNHLY, CDR2 FYNNEI. The ends lost 6 bases at V and 2 bases at J; junction bases unmatched: 16. This CDR3 is 20 amino acids long. The CDR3, as DNA: TGTGCCAGCAGCCCGGGACTAGCGGGGCGTGCCCAAGCGCCCTACAATGAGCAGTTCTTC. Translation: CASSPGLAGRAQAPYNEQFF.

This chain connects TRBV21-1 to TRBJ1-1; TRBD1, the table's D call, was not compared with the DNA. TRBV21-1 is termed a pseudogene. The CDR3 is made up of 20 amino acids. The CDR3 protein is CASSKGKSSLGTGVNTEAFF. The DNA of the CDR3 is TGTGCCAGCAGCAAGGGGAAATCTAGTCTGGGGACAGGGGTGAACACTGAAGCTTTCTTT.

This chain links TRBV27 with TRBJ2-7, with a weak D call TRBD2 (6 bases). This CDR3 contains 13 residues. Germline V gene data show CDR1 as MNHEY and CDR2 as SMNVEV (reference sequence). With 4 bases removed from V and 4 bases from J, the gap between germline ends came to 11 bases. Here the CDR3 reads CASSSLSGYEQYF. The CDR3, as DNA: TGTGCCAGCAGTTCACTTAGCGGATACGAGCAGTACTTC.

V usage is TRBV9 and J usage is TRBJ2-3; 11 positions agree with TRBD2. V shed 4 bases, J shed 6 bases, and the junction held 16 bases outside the gene matches. Per the germline V gene, CDR1 is SGDLS and CDR2 is YYNGEE. The CDR3 totals 18 residues. As DNA, the CDR3 is TGTGCCAGCAGCTCCCCCCTCCGCGGGACTAGCGGAGGGGATACGCAGTATTTT. It is translated as CASSSPLRGTSGGDTQYF.

The chain links TRBV24-1 to TRBJ2-1, with TRBD2 identical over 15 bases. V trimming: 4 bases; J trimming: 7 bases; junction bases outside the gene matches: 7. The CDR3 has 17 residues. The germline gives CDR1 KGHDR, CDR2 SFDVKD. The chain's CDR3 is CATSDRGLAGGLNEQFF. In DNA form, the CDR3 reads TGTGCCACCAGTGACCGCGGACTAGCGGGAGGGCTAAATGAGCAGTTCTTC.

The chain uses TRBV18 and TRBJ2-7; TRBD2 matches at 13 bases. Germline CDR1 is KGHSH and CDR2 is LQKENI. J gave up 7 bases and V 2 bases, and 11 bases lay outside the gene matches. The CDR3 is 17 amino acids. CDR3 DNA sequence: TGTGCCAGCTCACCAGGGACTAGCGGGACCTTACTATTGGAGCAGTACTTC. This encodes CASSPGTSGTLLLEQYF. Full variable domain (rest looked up from reference TRBV18 and TRBJ2-7): NAGVMQNPRHLVRRRGQEARLRCSPMKGHSHVYWYRQLPEEGLKFMVYLQKENIIDESGMPKERFSAEFPKEGPSILRIQQVVRGDSAAYFCASSPGTSGTLLLEQYFGPGTRLTVT.

The V and J genes are TRBV11-2 and TRBJ1-2; TRBD1 matches 10 bases. The V segment lost 4 bases and the J segment 5 bases; nucleotides outside the gene matches: 4. The germline V gene has CDR1 SGHAT and CDR2 FQNNGV. This CDR3 has 14 amino acids. The CDR3: CASSSWDRGYGYTF. CDR3 in DNA: TGTGCCAGCAGCTCCTGGGACAGGGGTTATGGCTACACCTTC.

The CDR3 sequence is CASSKEGGGPYEQYF. CDR3 nucleotide sequence: TGTGCCAGCAGCAAAGAGGGGGGAGGGCCCTACGAGCAGTACTTC. The chain couples TRBV21-1 to TRBJ2-7; TRBD2 is taken as the D call from the table, unchecked against the DNA. TRBV21-1 is designated a pseudogene. The CDR3 extends over 15 amino acids.

This chain joins TRBV30 and TRBJ2-1; 14 bases are a match to TRBD2. This CDR3 region has 14 residues. Losses at the gene ends were 2 bases for V and 9 bases for J; bases not matched to a gene: 3. Germline V gives CDR1 GTSNPN, CDR2 SVGIG (reference sequence). The CDR3 here is CAWSTGLAGGEQFF. For the CDR3, the DNA is TGTGCCTGGAGTACCGGACTAGCGGGAGGTGAGCAGTTCTTC.

The chain links TRBV29-1 to TRBJ1-2; D might be TRBD1 (5 bases). This CDR3 contains 12 residues. The germline V and J ends were trimmed by 4 bases and 8 bases, with 14 bases remaining between them. Germline CDR1 reads SQVTM; CDR2 reads ANQGSEA. The CDR3 loop is CSVGGRVDGYTF. CDR3 DNA: TGCAGCGTTGGAGGCAGGGTAGACGGCTACACCTTC. Drawing the rest from reference TRBV29-1 and TRBJ1-2, the complete variable domain is SAVISQKPSRDICQRGTSLTIQCQVDSQVTMMFWYRQQPGQSLTLIATANQGSEATYESGFVIDKFPISRPNLTFSTLTVSNMSPEDSSIYLCSVGGRVDGYTFGSGTRLTVV.

The rearrangement uses TRBV10-2 and TRBJ2-1, with D perhaps TRBD1 (7 bases). V was pared by 6 bases and J by 8 bases, with 17 bases between. The CDR3 contains 14 residues. CDR1 WSHSY and CDR2 SAAADI come from the germline V gene. CDR3 bases: TGCGCCAGCAGCCTTAGCGGAGGGGGCGATGAGCAGTTCTTC. Protein: CASSLSGGGDEQFF.

CDR3 coding DNA: TGTGCCAGCAGCGCAGCGGGCCCAAACAATGAGCAGTTCTTC. It translates to CASSAAGPNNEQFF. V gene TRBV11-2 combines with J gene TRBJ2-1; a weak D match, TRBD2 (6 bases). Trimming stripped 5 bases from V and 5 bases from J, with 13 bases between. CDR1 and CDR2 from the germline V gene are SGHAT and FQNNGV. The CDR3 is 14 residues long.

The rearrangement links TRBV11-2 to TRBJ2-7, with 9 bases that match TRBD2. Unmatched junction bases numbered 5, after V lost 4 bases and J lost 4 bases. The CDR3 consists of 14 residues. Germline CDR1 reads SGHAT; CDR2 reads FQNNGV. The CDR3 DNA reads TGTGCCAGCAGCTCCGTAGCGGGAGTGTACGAGCAGTACTTC. This sequence encodes CASSSVAGVYEQYF. The whole variable domain, filled in from reference TRBV11-2 and TRBJ2-7, reads EAGVAQSPRYKIIEKRQSVAFWCNPISGHATLYWYQQILGQGPKLLIQFQNNGVVDDSQLPKDRFSAERLKGVDSTLKIQPAKLEDSAVYLCASSSVAGVYEQYFGPGTRLTVT.

The CDR3 here is CASSSPLDRAKEAFF. DNA for the CDR3: TGTGCCAGCAGCTCCCCTCTTGACAGGGCAAAGGAAGCTTTCTTT. The chain combines TRBV11-1 with TRBJ1-1, with 7 bases matching TRBD1. Germline V CDR1 and CDR2: SGHAT, FQDESV (reference sequence). The length of the CDR3 is 15 residues. The V segment lost 4 bases and the J segment 8 bases; nucleotides outside the gene matches: 13.

V usage is TRBV6-2 or TRBV6-3 and J usage is TRBJ2-2; TRBD1 matches 7 bases. V trimming: 2 bases; J trimming: 3 bases; junction bases outside the gene matches: 3. CDR3 length: 15 residues. Germline values: CDR1 MNHEY, CDR2 SVGEGT. DNA of the CDR3: TGTGCCAGCAGTTACGGGGGACAGTACACCGGGGAGCTGTTTTTT. Its protein is CASSYGGQYTGELFF.

The V call is TRBV7-3, the J call TRBJ2-1; possibly TRBD2 for D (6 bases). The CDR3 has 11 residues. V was pared by 4 bases and J by 10 bases, with 8 bases between. Germline V gives CDR1 SGHTA, CDR2 FQGTGA. The CDR3 is CASSSGLEQFF. DNA of the CDR3: TGTGCCAGCAGCTCGGGACTCGAGCAGTTCTTC.

This clone was observed a single time. The CDR3 spells CASSLNRGRDTGELFF. CDR3 nucleotides: TGTGCCAGTAGTCTAAACAGGGGAAGGGACACCGGGGAGCTGTTTTTT. The rearrangement uses TRBV19 and TRBJ2-2; 7 bases match TRBD1. CDR1 is LNHDA, CDR2 SQIVND, per germline (reference sequence). The CDR3 covers 16 residues. V lost 5 bases, J lost 3 bases, and 9 bases stayed unmatched.